This TCR beta chain was documented in a study of Ad26.COV2.S vaccination and SARS-CoV-2 variants (dated by TCRdb to the early 2020s). Regarding the complete study: Vaccine-arm donors came from COV1001, a multicentre, randomized, double-blind, placebo-controlled phase I-IIa trial of Ad26.COV2.S in healthy adults. Ad26.COV2.S was administered intramuscularly at 5 x 10^10 or 1 x 10^11 viral particles, either as a single shot or as two shots given 56 days apart. TCRbeta repertoire sequencing served as the tool for gauging how specific and how broad the SARS-CoV-2-reactive T cell receptors were following Ad26.COV2.S vaccination. The TCR-sequenced set comprised about 30 samples: around 20 Ad26.COV2.S vaccine recipients, 5 placebo recipients and 8 SARS-CoV-2 convalescent individuals. Trial participants were randomized into five groups of five, in which low-dose or high-dose Ad26.COV2.S was given once or twice, or placebo was given on both occasions. Investigators remained blinded to trial group allocation during experiments and outcome assessment.

The immunoSEQ Assay was the method used to sequence TCRbeta CDR3 regions. After extraction, genomic DNA underwent amplification by bias-controlled multiplex PCR, followed by high-throughput sequencing. Per the authors' processing: To quantify the absolute abundance of every unique TCRbeta CDR3 region, sequences were collapsed and filtered. T cell fraction was estimated by normalizing TCRbeta template counts to usable DNA, with usable DNA measured through amplification of reference genes found in all nucleated cells. Repertoire TCRs were annotated as SARS-CoV-2-specific when V gene, CDR3 amino acid sequence and J gene were exactly matched to a known reactive TCR set. The reference SARS-CoV-2 TCR set was derived from MIRA and filtered for enrichment in COVID-19-positive ImmuneCODE repertoires, a step that removed public or cross-reactive TCRs. Based on the MIRA antigens, annotated TCRs were further analysed at the level of specific ORF or position within ORF. Breadth was defined as annotated unique rearrangements over total unique productive rearrangements; depth was the summed frequency of those rearrangements. TCR breadth was compared between groups using two-sided Wilcoxon rank-sum tests. Not all clones reach the TCRdb copy of this immuneACCESS table, which keeps in-frame sequences only. Checked studies attribute under half of the gap to unresolved V genes and leave the rest unexplained. The D gene and trimming were derived from the DNA, and the V and J assignments and clone size from that table. Counted in this sample were about 400,000 clones; 70% to 90% of them appeared once. About 2% of the sample is taken by the ten largest.

As concerns this clone: The antigen it recognizes is unknown. The record has no base qualities; no much larger clone is one base away.

Per the publication, the treatment or condition label means: around 19 received Ad26.COV2.S at low or high dose, single or two shots; 5 received placebo; per-sample allocation not given. For vaccine and placebo recipients, repertoires were sequenced using samples collected on day 63 after the first injection. Between 29 July and 7 August 2020, Cohort 1b enrolled fewer than 30 adults aged 18-55 years at one site in Boston, USA. Ad26.COV2.S was a replication-incompetent adenovirus type 26 vector expressing a prefusion-stabilized SARS-CoV-2 spike protein from the original Wuhan strain. From a lookup of the germline V gene, CDR1 and CDR2 are MDHEN and SYDVKM. Clipping removes 1 base from V and 2 bases from J, with 10 as the unmatched junction base count. Taken from cysteine to phenylalanine, the CDR3 has 17 residues. Of the read, only the CDR3 DNA is kept; its 51 bases are in frame from base 1. General study outcomes and caveats: Non-spike TCR breadth was comparable between vaccine and placebo recipients, consistent with the vaccine containing only spike. The study was not powered to compare responses between vaccine doses or regimens. The authors noted that total T cell responses may have been underestimated by the TCR breadth and depth analyses. After vaccination, substantial breadth of spike-specific CD8+ and CD4+ T cell responses was reported. Spike-specific TCR breadth was higher in Ad26.COV2.S recipients than in placebo recipients (P = 0.0014).

This clonotype was sampled from a person aged 18-60 years who received the Ad26.COV2.S COVID-19 vaccine or a placebo. Recombination connected TRBV28 to TRBJ2-7; 8 bases in between match TRBD1. The specimen was peripheral blood, collected in a trial of Ad26.COV2.S vaccine versus placebo. In nucleotide form, the sequence is TGTGCCAGCAGTTTATCCCTGGCAGGGGGCATCCCCTACGAGCAGTACTTC. It is translated as CASSLSLAGGIPYEQYF.